This TCR beta chain was sequenced for a study of blood T cell repertoires in COVID-19 (dated by TCRdb to about 2020). With regard to the full study: The collaborator samples originated in the United States, Italy and Spain and spanned the acute and convalescent phases of COVID-19. The dataset comprised deeply sampled blood TCRbeta repertoires from subjects exposed to, actively infected with, or recovered from COVID-19. The prospective study material was composed of cDNA or gDNA derived from T cells, B-cell-depleted T cells, or PBMCs. The repertoires were made available in a free public database intended to serve as a resource for research on the immune response to SARS-CoV-2. HLA class I and class II types, where available, came from metadata supplied by the sample provider rather than from assay-based typing. The samples were drawn from the first 160 participants of the ongoing ImmuneRACE study and from over a thousand subjects provided by 6 global collaborators. A de-identified subject ID, COVID-19 status, age in years and sex were almost always included in the sample metadata.

In the prospective study, participants were roughly 18 to 100 years old, resided in under 30 geographic areas of the United States, and were enrolled through a virtual design. In the prospective study, participants were assigned to cohorts based on the clinical history participants reported in a screening survey and a study questionnaire. Recovered participants in ImmuneRACE Cohort 3 were defined as having two consecutive negative NP/OP PCR tests, clearance from a healthcare professional, or resolution of symptoms. In the prospective study, whole blood, serum and a nasopharyngeal or oropharyngeal swab were collected from each participant by mobile phlebotomists. Participants in the prospective study had the option to provide additional blood draws and questionnaires over an approximately 2-month period. Before DNA extraction, blood samples from the prospective study were shipped at room temperature or frozen.

Broader findings and caveats from the paper: The amount of clinical and demographic metadata varied by source and participant and was provided uncurated.

Concerning this clone: Its antigen is currently not known. Within one base of it there is no much larger clone, and no base qualities were kept.

V was cut back by 3 bases and J by 1 base, leaving a gap of 6 bases between them. There are 13 amino acids in the CDR3, from cysteine to phenylalanine inclusive. Only CDR3 DNA remains: 39 bases, in frame from the first base. TCRbeta CDR3 regions were amplified from genomic DNA using the immunoSEQ Assay, a bias-controlled multiplex PCR. Per the original workflow: The number of nucleated cells in each sample was estimated by amplification of reference gene primers within the assay. To quantify the absolute abundance of each unique TCRbeta CDR3 rearrangement, sequence reads were collapsed and filtered. For each sample, productive Simpson clonality was calculated by taking the square root of Simpson's diversity index across productive rearrangements. TCRdb mirrors the immuneACCESS table, restricted to in-frame sequences. Some clones are absent from its copies; in checked studies, under half trace to an unresolved V gene, and the reason for the others is unknown. Clonal size and the V and J genes are those of that table, whereas D and trimming came from the DNA. Here the sample has 250,000 to 350,000 clones; roughly nine tenths occur a single time. The ten largest clones add up to roughly 20% of the sample.

The receptor was isolated from a woman aged 25 to 45 who had recovered from COVID-19. Sequences were obtained from PBMCs or T cells enriched from blood (not recorded which). The rearranged chain carries TRBV12-3 or TRBV12-4 and TRBJ2-5; the D gene is unclear. The DNA sequence is as follows: TGTGCCAGCAGTTTGAGAGGCCAAGAGACCCAGTACTTC. Its translation reads: CASSLRGQETQYF.